Presented here are 26 T cell receptor beta chains from one specimen sequenced in a study of early T cells in non-severe SARS-CoV-2 infection. TCRdb itself ran the 5' RACE reads through MiXCR, one entry per CDR3 protein. The table records over 45,000 distinct CDR3 sequences, 5.5% to 8.5% of them present only once. This material consisted of whole blood, taken at baseline. All receptors come from an adult who was a healthcare worker with PCR-confirmed SARS-CoV-2 infection or an uninfected control (not recorded which).

This clonotype was detected ten times or more. This chain joins TRBV27 and TRBJ2-3, with D uncertain. V lost 2 bases to trimming and J lost 4 bases, with 7 bases between them. This CDR3 has 13 amino acids. From germline, CDR1 is MNHEY and CDR2 SMNVEV (reference sequence). This chain's CDR3 is CASSLRDSDTQYF. CDR3 in DNA: TGTGCCAGCAGTTTAAGAGACTCAGATACGCAGTATTTT.

J is TRBJ2-4 and V is TRBV10-3, with 7 bases lining up with TRBD1. The CDR3 runs to 20 residues. Trimming removed 4 bases from V and 3 bases from J; junction bases left unmatched: 21. The V gene's germline CDR1 is ENHRY and CDR2 SYGVKD. This chain's CDR3 is CAISVGTGDGPQWGKNIQYF. DNA for the CDR3: TGTGCCATCAGTGTCGGAACAGGGGATGGTCCCCAATGGGGCAAAAACATTCAGTACTTC.

There are many counts of this clonotype. The gene calls are TRBV5-1 and TRBJ2-1, with TRBD1 matching over 7 bases. Germline CDR1 reads SGHRS; CDR2 reads YFSETQ. With V trimmed by 0 bases and J by 6 bases, 9 bases remained unmatched. The CDR3 has 16 amino acids. This CDR3 is CASSLDFGQVINEQFF. The CDR3 nucleotides are TGCGCCAGCAGCTTGGATTTCGGACAGGTGATCAATGAGCAGTTCTTC.

Ten or more counts support this clonotype. V gene TRBV28 combines with J gene TRBJ1-6; 9 nucleotides agree with TRBD1. The CDR3 totals 15 residues. V lost 2 bases to trimming and J lost 9 bases; unmatched junction nucleotides: 5. Germline V CDR1 and CDR2: MDHEN, SYDVKM. Here the CDR3 DNA reads TGTGCCAGCAGTTTAACAGGGGGCGCTCGTTCACCCCTCCACTTT. This encodes CASSLTGGARSPLHF.

By share, this clonotype ranks as medium-sized. This chain connects TRBV4-3 to TRBJ1-1; D remains unclear. Germline V lookup: CDR1 LGHNA, CDR2 YSLEER. V dropped 0 bases and J dropped 1 base, with 3 bases sitting between them. The CDR3 is 13 amino acids. This chain's CDR3 is CASSQDRNTEAFF. CDR3 sequence (DNA): TGCGCCAGCAGCCAAGACCGGAACACTGAAGCTTTCTTT.

The CDR3, as DNA: TGTGCCAGCAGTGGTCCGACTCTCTATGGCTACACCTTC. As protein: CASSGPTLYGYTF. The chain uses TRBV2 and TRBJ1-2; D is unclear. Germline V CDR1 and CDR2: SNHLY, FYNNEI. CDR3 size: 13 residues. V gave up 4 bases and J gave up 4 bases, with 10 bases separating them.

In its sample, this clonotype was seen many times. This rearrangement joins TRBV30 to TRBJ2-7; D is tentatively TRBD1 or TRBD2 (5 bases each). This CDR3 has 14 amino acids. V was trimmed by 0 bases and J by 12 bases, leaving 21 bases between them. CDR1 is GTSNPN, CDR2 SVGIG, per germline (reference sequence). CDR3 nucleotides: TGTGCCTGGAGTGTACGTGTGAAGAGAGGGGAATGGTACTTC. It codes for CAWSVRVKRGEWYF.

This clonotype has only a few counts. This chain connects TRBV10-3 to TRBJ1-2; D is unresolved. V lost 4 bases and J 1 base, leaving 22 bases between the germline ends. The CDR3 runs to 18 residues. Germline CDR1 ENHRY, CDR2 SYGVKD. CDR3 in DNA: TGTGCCATCAGTGGTGGTTTAGGCTTCCCCAGCCATAACTATGGCTACACCTTC. It translates to CAISGGLGFPSHNYGYTF.

This clonotype was seen more than once but under ten times. This sequence joins TRBV6-2 or TRBV6-3 and TRBJ2-5, with D possibly being TRBD1 (5 bases). Trimming left V 7 bases short and J 6 bases short, with 15 bases between. The germline CDR1 and CDR2 sequences are MNHEY and SVGEGT. CDR3 length: 13 residues. The CDR3 DNA reads as TGTGCCAGCAAGACAGCCGGATTGAAGACCCAGTACTTC. This translates into CASKTAGLKTQYF.

The chain joins TRBV28 to TRBJ2-2, with D tentatively TRBD1 (7 bases). The CDR3 consists of 15 residues. Germline V gives CDR1 MDHEN, CDR2 SYDVKM. V dropped 6 bases and J dropped 0 bases, with 11 bases sitting between them. DNA for the CDR3: TGTGCCAGCAGCCCCAGGGGGGCGAACACCGGGGAGCTGTTTTTT. Encoded protein: CASSPRGANTGELFF.

There are a few counts of this clonotype. The chain employs TRBV4-1 and TRBJ1-1; TRBD1 matches at 8 bases. Germline lookup yields CDR1 MGHRA and CDR2 YSYEKL. This CDR3 is 16 amino acids long. The V segment lost 4 bases and the J segment 1 base; nucleotides outside the gene matches: 8. CDR3 DNA: TGCGCCAGCAGCCTTCAGACAGGGGTCCGGAACACTGAAGCTTTCTTT. Amino acids: CASSLQTGVRNTEAFF.

There are many counts of this clonotype. The chain employs TRBV18 and TRBJ1-5, with unresolved D. V was clipped by 2 bases and J by 4 bases, with 6 bases between them. The CDR3 has 13 residues. Germline V gene data show CDR1 as KGHSH and CDR2 as LQKENI. The CDR3 region has the DNA TGTGCCAGCTCACCAGCGGGGAATCAGCCCCAGCATTTT. Residues: CASSPAGNQPQHF.

The V and J genes are TRBV12-3 or TRBV12-4 and TRBJ1-2; possible D gene TRBD1, 5 bases. This CDR3 has 12 amino acids. V lost 6 bases to trimming and J lost 7 bases, with 12 bases between them. CDR3 loop: CASSFSGRGYTF. DNA of the CDR3: TGTGCCAGCAGCTTCTCAGGGCGTGGCTACACCTTC.

The table lists this clonotype with many counts. This rearrangement joins TRBV15 to TRBJ2-1; 9 bases align to TRBD2. V was clipped by 11 bases and J by 1 base; unmatched bases: 3. The CDR3 contains 13 residues. Germline loops: CDR1 LNHNV, CDR2 YYDKDF (reference sequence). The CDR3 coding sequence is TGTGCCCCTAGCGGGGAGTCCTACAATGAGCAGTTCTTC. This gives the protein CAPSGESYNEQFF.

This chain's CDR3 is CASSLIGRTDTQYF. CDR3 bases: TGTGCCAGCAGCCTAATTGGGAGAACAGATACGCAGTATTTT. V usage is TRBV7-9 and J usage is TRBJ2-3, with a possible D match to TRBD2 (5 bases). The germline gives CDR1 SEHNR, CDR2 FQNEAQ (reference sequence). The ends were cut back, 5 bases at V and 3 bases at J, with 12 bases in the middle. The CDR3 has 14 amino acids.

Comments on this clonotype: Because it lacks the conserved phenylalanine or tryptophan at the end, this CDR3 is likely a read error. The limits of the CDR3 on the DNA are not certain, so only TCRdb's listed CDR3 is given. This chain uses TRBV27 with TRBJ2-7; no check of the table's D call, TRBD1, against the DNA was made. Per the germline V gene, CDR1 is MNHEY and CDR2 is SMNVEV (reference sequence). The CDR3 is 9 residues long, ends included. CDR3 region: CASRDREFL.

This clonotype was seen ten or more times. The rearrangement links TRBV28 to TRBJ1-4; D is uncertain. This CDR3 contains 12 residues. Germline CDR1 is MDHEN and CDR2 is SYDVKM. V lost 5 bases and J 8 bases, leaving 9 bases between the germline ends. The CDR3 loop is CASSTVIEKLFF. In nucleotides, the CDR3 is TGTGCCAGCAGTACAGTAATCGAAAAACTGTTTTTT. Supplemented by reference TRBV28 and TRBJ1-4, the full variable domain reads DVKVTQSSRYLVKRTGEKVFLECVQDMDHENMFWYRQDPGLGLRLIYFSYDVKMKEKGDIPEGYSVSREKKERFSLILESASTNQTSMYLCASSTVIEKLFFGSGTQLSVL.

This clonotype was counted ten times or more. This CDR3 is CASSYGTSGYEQYF. The CDR3 bases are TGTGCCAGCAGTTACGGGACTAGCGGCTACGAGCAGTACTTC. The rearrangement joins TRBV6-6 to TRBJ2-7; TRBD2 matches 11 bases. In germline, CDR1 is MNHNY, CDR2 SVGAGI (reference sequence). The CDR3 loop spans 14 amino acids. J lost 3 bases, V lost 2 bases, and 0 bases had no gene match.

This clonotype was recorded at least ten times. This rearrangement joins TRBV12-3 or TRBV12-4 to TRBJ1-2; D is uncertain. The CDR3 is 12 amino acids. V was cut by 6 bases and J by 13 bases, with 18 bases left in between. The CDR3 loop is CASRSVAPVLTF. CDR3 in DNA: TGTGCCAGCAGATCCGTGGCCCCGGTTCTCACCTTC.

The table lists this clonotype with many counts. The genes are TRBV4-3 and TRBJ2-1; 10 nucleotides agree with TRBD1. The CDR3 runs to 14 residues. Looked up from germline, CDR1 is LGHNA and CDR2 is YSLEER. J was trimmed by 15 bases and V by 1 base; bases with no gene match: 9. The CDR3 protein is CASSQALTGGFLFF. The CDR3, as DNA: TGCGCCAGCAGCCAAGCCTTGACAGGGGGCTTTTTGTTCTTC.

This clonotype has just a few counts. This chain uses TRBV4-3 with TRBJ1-5, with TRBD1 matching 9 bases. Germline lookup yields CDR1 LGHNA and CDR2 YSLEER. This CDR3 spans 16 amino acids. V lost 1 base, J lost 7 bases, and 8 bases stayed unmatched. Here the CDR3 reads CASSQGPQGAEQPQHF. In DNA, the CDR3 is TGCGCCAGCAGCCAAGGCCCACAGGGGGCGGAGCAGCCCCAGCATTTT.

At least ten counts were recorded for this clonotype. J is TRBJ1-5 and V is TRBV7-6; D unclear. The CDR3 is made up of 17 amino acids. Looked up from germline, CDR1 is SGHVS and CDR2 is FNYEAQ. Trimming shortened V by 4 bases and J by 1 base, and 17 bases separated the two germline ends. This CDR3 is CASSWGFFKESNQPQHF. DNA of the CDR3: TGTGCCAGCAGCTGGGGATTTTTTAAGGAGAGCAATCAGCCCCAGCATTTT.

The V call is TRBV28, the J call TRBJ1-1; D is undetermined. CDR1 is MDHEN, CDR2 SYDVKM, per germline. Trimming shortened V by 6 bases and J by 1 base, and 6 bases separated the two germline ends. The CDR3 covers 12 residues. CDR3 bases: TGTGCCAGCAGAGGCCCGAACACTGAAGCTTTCTTT. It codes for CASRGPNTEAFF.

This clonotype was counted a few times. The V gene is TRBV6-2 or TRBV6-3, the J gene TRBJ1-1; D possibly corresponds to TRBD1 (5 bases). CDR1 and CDR2 from the germline V gene are MNHEY and SVGEGT. The ends were cut back, 0 bases at V and 8 bases at J, with 13 bases in the middle. CDR3 size: 14 residues. The CDR3 DNA sequence: TGTGCCAGCAGTTACTCGATTGCTGGGGCCGAAGCTTTCTTT. This gives the protein CASSYSIAGAEAFF.

The chain recombines TRBV5-4 with TRBJ1-2; TRBD1 is a possible D gene (5 bases). CDR3 length: 15 residues. V was clipped by 0 bases and J by 3 bases, with 12 bases between them. Germline CDR1 and CDR2: SGHNT and YYREEE (reference sequence). The CDR3: CASSLDQGFHYGYTF. CDR3 nucleotides: TGTGCCAGCAGCTTGGATCAGGGTTTTCACTATGGCTACACCTTC.

This clonotype was counted between two and nine times. The chain has TRBV15 and TRBJ2-1; no clear D. The germline gives CDR1 LNHNV, CDR2 YYDKDF (reference sequence). The V end lost 0 bases, the J end lost 9 bases, and 12 bases lay between the germline ends. The CDR3 runs to 14 residues. The CDR3 protein is CATSRDRPFPEQFF. The DNA for the CDR3 is TGTGCCACCAGCAGAGATAGGCCTTTCCCTGAGCAGTTCTTC.